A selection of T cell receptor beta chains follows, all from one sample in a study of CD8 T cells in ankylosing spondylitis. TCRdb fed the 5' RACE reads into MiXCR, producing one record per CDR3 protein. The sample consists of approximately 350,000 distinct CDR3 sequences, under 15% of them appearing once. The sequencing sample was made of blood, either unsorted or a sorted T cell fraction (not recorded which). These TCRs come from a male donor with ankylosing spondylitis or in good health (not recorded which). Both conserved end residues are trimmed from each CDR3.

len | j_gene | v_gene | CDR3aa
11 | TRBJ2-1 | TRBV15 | ATSRDQAGEQF
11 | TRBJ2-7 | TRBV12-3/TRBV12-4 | ASSLTGFYEQY
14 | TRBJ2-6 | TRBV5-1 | ASREKGEVGANVLT
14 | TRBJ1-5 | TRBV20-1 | SARPTLAQGNQPQH
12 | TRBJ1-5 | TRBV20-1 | SAFDRTNNQPQH
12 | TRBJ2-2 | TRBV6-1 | ASTLTGITGELF
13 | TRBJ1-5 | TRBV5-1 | ASSEQGNSNQPQH
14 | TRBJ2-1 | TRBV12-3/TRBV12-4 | ASSRRASGPYNEQF
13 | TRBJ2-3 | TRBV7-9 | ASNPGTKTTDTQY
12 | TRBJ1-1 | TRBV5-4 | ASSPRPEGVKAF
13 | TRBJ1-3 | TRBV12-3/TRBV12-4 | ASSLNRGSGNTIY
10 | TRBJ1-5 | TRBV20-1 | SAGGSNQPQH
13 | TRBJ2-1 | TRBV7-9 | ASSFGTISYNEQF
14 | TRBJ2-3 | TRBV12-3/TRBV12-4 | ASSGWSGLGADTQY
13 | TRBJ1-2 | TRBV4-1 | ASSQGWAGRTGYT
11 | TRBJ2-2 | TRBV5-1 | ASGTGTTGELF
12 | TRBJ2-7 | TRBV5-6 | ASSLDRGRYEQY
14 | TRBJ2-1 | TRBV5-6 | ASSLRAGGLYNEQF
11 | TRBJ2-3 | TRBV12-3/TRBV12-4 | ASRTGSTDTQY
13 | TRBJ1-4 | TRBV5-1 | ASSNTPGADEKLF
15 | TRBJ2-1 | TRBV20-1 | SARGRTPTRESNEQF
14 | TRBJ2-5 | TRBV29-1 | SVLPIAGGPSETQY
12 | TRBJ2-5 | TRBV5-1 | ASFAGPTQETQY
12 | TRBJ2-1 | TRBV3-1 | ASSYASSYNEQF
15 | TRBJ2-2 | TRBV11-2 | ASSLGGGTGRTGELF
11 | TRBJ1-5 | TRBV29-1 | SARQGYNQPQH
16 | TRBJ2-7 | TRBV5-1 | ASSSGLPQGRKAYEQY
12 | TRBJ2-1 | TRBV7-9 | ASSLPGRYNEQF
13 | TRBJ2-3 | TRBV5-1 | ATSLRGIFADTQY
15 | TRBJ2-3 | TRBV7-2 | ASSLAPVGAGTDTQY
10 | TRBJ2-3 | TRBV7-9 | ASSLAGVRQY
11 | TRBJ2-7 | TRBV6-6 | ASSSDSTYEQY
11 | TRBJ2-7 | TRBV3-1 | ASSQVIGNEQY
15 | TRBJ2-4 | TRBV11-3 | ASSFPPGGGRENIQY
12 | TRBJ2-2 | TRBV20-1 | SAMEQGDTGELF
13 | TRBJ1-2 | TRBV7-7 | ASSLAGTGLKGYT
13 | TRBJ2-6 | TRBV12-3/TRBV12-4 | ASRGTGAGANVLT
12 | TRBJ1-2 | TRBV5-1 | ASSLERGIYGYT
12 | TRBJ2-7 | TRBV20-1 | SARAGGSHPEQY
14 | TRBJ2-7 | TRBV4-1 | ASSQDSAPALGGQY
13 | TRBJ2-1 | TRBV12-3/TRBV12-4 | ASSLANSPRGFKF
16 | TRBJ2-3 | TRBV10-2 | ASSRTSSGTSGTDTQY
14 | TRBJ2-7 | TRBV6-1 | ASSERRDASTYEQY
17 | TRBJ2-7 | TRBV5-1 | ASSLAPLTPAANTYEQY
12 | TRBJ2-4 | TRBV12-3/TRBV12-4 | ASSSPTTGNIQY
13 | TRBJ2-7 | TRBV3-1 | ATTQERVGWDEQY
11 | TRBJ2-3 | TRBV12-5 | ASERGNTDTQY
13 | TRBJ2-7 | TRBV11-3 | ASSLSGSTANEQY
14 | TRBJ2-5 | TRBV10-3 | AISPTSGSHQGTQY
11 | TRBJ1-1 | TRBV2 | ASGEQGDTEAF
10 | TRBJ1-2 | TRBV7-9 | ASSSQVYGYT
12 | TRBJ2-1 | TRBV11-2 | ASSPMGGYNEQF
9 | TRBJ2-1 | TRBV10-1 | ASTPWGLGI
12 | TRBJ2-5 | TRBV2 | ASSEGLASETQY
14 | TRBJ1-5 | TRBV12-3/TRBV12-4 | ASSPPYRGGDQPQH
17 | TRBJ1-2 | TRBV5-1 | ASSLEGLPQDGPGGGYT
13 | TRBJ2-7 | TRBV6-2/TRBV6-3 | ASSPARTGAYEQY
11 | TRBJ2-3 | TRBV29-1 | SVEGQGADTQY
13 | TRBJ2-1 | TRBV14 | ASSMGWYSYNEQF